Listed here are 27 T cell receptor beta chains from one sample, sequenced in a study of blood T cell repertoires in COVID-19. The protocol was immunoSEQ multiplex PCR, while the TCRdb copy is restricted to in-frame clones and leaves out a portion. The data show roughly 160,000 clones, 80% seen once. What was sequenced was PBMCs or T cells enriched from blood (not recorded which). The source of these receptors is a woman aged 55-69 years who had recovered from COVID-19.

The V call is TRBV5-4, the J call TRBJ2-3; 7 nucleotides line up with TRBD1. Germline CDR1 reads SGHNT; CDR2 reads YYREEE (reference sequence). The V gene end was trimmed by 5 bases and the J gene end by 2 bases; junction bases not matched to a gene: 11. The CDR3 has 16 amino acids. This CDR3 is CASSPQTGPTTDTQYF. For the CDR3, the DNA is TGTGCCAGCAGTCCCCAGACAGGGCCAACCACAGATACGCAGTATTTT.

The J gene is TRBJ2-7, the V gene TRBV25-1; TRBD1 aligns across 10 bases. The CDR3 contains 15 residues. Germline V lookup: CDR1 MGHDK, CDR2 SYGVNS. J was trimmed by 6 bases and V by 4 bases; bases with no gene match: 9. The CDR3 bases are TGTGCCAGCAGTGGGACCGGGACAGGGGAAGGCGAGCAGTACTTC. Amino acids: CASSGTGTGEGEQYF.

The V and J genes are TRBV23-1 and TRBJ2-4; 9 bases line up with TRBD1. TRBV23-1 is identified as an open reading frame with a role that is uncertain. The CDR3 spans 17 residues. The V and J ends lost 2 bases and 8 bases, in that order; junction bases with no gene match: 13. CDR3 in DNA: TGCGCCAGCAGTCAAAGGGGACAGGGTATAATTAGGGACATTCAGTACTTC. This gives the protein CASSQRGQGIIRDIQYF.

This clone occurred once. This rearrangement joins TRBV10-2 to TRBJ1-6; D unclear. This CDR3 spans 14 amino acids. In germline, CDR1 is WSHSY, CDR2 SAAADI. The V and J ends lost 2 bases and 5 bases respectively, with 7 bases between them. The CDR3 is CASSEPGNNSPLHF. The CDR3 nucleotides are TGCGCCAGCAGTGAGCCGGGGAATAATTCACCCCTCCACTTT.

J is TRBJ1-4 and V is TRBV5-1, with 8 bases fitting TRBD1. The V gene's germline CDR1 is SGHRS and CDR2 YFSETQ. V was clipped by 3 bases and J by 5 bases; unmatched bases: 6. The CDR3 is 15 amino acids. The CDR3: CASSSGQGSNEKLFF. CDR3 in DNA: TGCGCCAGCAGCTCAGGACAGGGCTCGAATGAAAAACTGTTTTTT. Based on the CDR3 plus reference TRBV5-1 and TRBJ1-4, the full variable domain is KAGVTQTPRYLIKTRGQQVTLSCSPISGHRSVSWYQQTPGQGLQFLFEYFSETQRNKGNFPGRFSGRQFSNSRSEMNVSTLELGDSALYLCASSSGQGSNEKLFFGSGTQLSVL.

This chain connects TRBV7-2 to TRBJ2-3; 8 positions agree with TRBD2. There are 15 residues in the CDR3. The germline V gene encodes CDR1 SGHTA and CDR2 FQGNSA. J lost 2 bases, V lost 2 bases, and 3 bases had no gene match. This CDR3 is CASSLTSGYTDTQYF. DNA of the CDR3: TGTGCCAGCAGCTTAACTAGCGGTTACACAGATACGCAGTATTTT.

The chain is built from TRBV7-8 and TRBJ2-3; 9 positions match TRBD2. This CDR3 comprises 18 residues. J gave up 4 bases and V 0 bases, and 11 bases lay outside the gene matches. Per the germline V gene, CDR1 is SGHVS and CDR2 is FQNEAQ. Here the CDR3 reads CASSLALAGGPKADTQYF. The CDR3 bases are TGTGCCAGCAGCTTAGCCCTGGCGGGGGGGCCAAAAGCAGATACGCAGTATTTT.

The chain combines TRBV28 with TRBJ2-3; D not resolved. Germline V lookup: CDR1 MDHEN, CDR2 SYDVKM. V shed 5 bases and J shed 2 bases, with 5 bases lying between them. CDR3 size: 12 residues. CDR3 DNA sequence: TGTGCCAGCAGTCCCTCCACAGATACGCAGTATTTT. Translated: CASSPSTDTQYF.

This clone was recorded only once. The rearrangement joins TRBV5-8 to TRBJ1-2; D is unresolved. Per the germline V gene, CDR1 is SGHTS and CDR2 is YDEGEE. This CDR3 has 13 residues. The V end was cut by 0 bases, the J end by 5 bases, with 8 bases between. This chain's CDR3 is CASSLGAAYGYTF. In DNA, the CDR3 is TGTGCCAGCAGCTTGGGGGCAGCTTATGGCTACACCTTC.

The chain combines TRBV29-1 with TRBJ1-1, with a weak D call TRBD1 (5 bases). The germline V and J ends were trimmed by 5 bases and 2 bases, with 12 bases remaining between them. The CDR3 extends over 13 amino acids. Per the germline V gene, CDR1 is SQVTM and CDR2 is ANQGSEA. CDR3 in DNA: TGCAGCGTTAGATGGACAAAAAACACTGAAGCTTTCTTT. Translated, it gives CSVRWTKNTEAFF.

This chain uses TRBV27 with TRBJ1-1; D unresolved. Germline CDR1 MNHEY, CDR2 SMNVEV (reference sequence). The CDR3 consists of 19 residues. Trimming stripped 2 bases from V and 5 bases from J, with 27 bases between. In DNA, the CDR3 is TGTGCCAGCAGTTTACGCAGGCCCCAAGGAACACGGCTTAAGACTGAAGCTTTCTTT. Translated, it gives CASSLRRPQGTRLKTEAFF.

The rearrangement joins TRBV5-4 to TRBJ2-1; 8 bases are a match to TRBD2. V shed 4 bases, J shed 1 base, and the junction held 4 bases outside the gene matches. Per germline, CDR1 SGHNT and CDR2 YYREEE (reference sequence). The CDR3 has 15 residues. The CDR3 region is CASSPGGRSYNEQFF. The CDR3 coding sequence is TGTGCCAGCAGCCCGGGGGGGCGGTCCTACAATGAGCAGTTCTTC. Variable domain in full (rest from reference TRBV5-4 and TRBJ2-1): ETGVTQSPTHLIKTRGQQVTLRCSSQSGHNTVSWYQQALGQGPQFIFQYYREEENGRGNFPPRFSGLQFPNYSSELNVNALELDDSALYLCASSPGGRSYNEQFFGPGTRLTVL.

The V and J genes are TRBV7-9 and TRBJ2-3, with 9 bases identical to TRBD2. Germline CDR1 and CDR2: SEHNR and FQNEAQ (reference sequence). V lost 2 bases to trimming and J lost 2 bases; unmatched junction nucleotides: 5. The CDR3 totals 16 residues. CDR3: CASSLLLAGFTDTQYF. Here the CDR3 DNA reads TGTGCCAGCAGCTTATTACTAGCGGGCTTCACAGATACGCAGTATTTT.

This chain uses TRBV18 with TRBJ1-1; D is uncertain. This CDR3 contains 13 residues. Trimming stripped 2 bases from V and 1 base from J, with 5 bases between. Germline CDR1 and CDR2: KGHSH and LQKENI. Here the CDR3 reads CASSPIRNTEAFF. CDR3 bases: TGTGCCAGCTCACCAATCCGGAACACTGAAGCTTTCTTT.

The rearrangement links TRBV7-3 to TRBJ1-2; TRBD1 agrees at 8 bases. CDR1 SGHTA and CDR2 FQGTGA come from the germline V gene. The V gene end was trimmed by 5 bases and the J gene end by 2 bases; junction bases not matched to a gene: 7. The CDR3 contains 15 residues. The CDR3 bases are TGTGCCAGCAGCCCCGGACAGGGCCGAAACTATGGCTACACCTTC. Translating gives CASSPGQGRNYGYTF.

This chain links TRBV4-1 with TRBJ1-1; D is undetermined. Trimming pared 0 bases from V and 0 bases from J, leaving 5 bases between. Germline CDR1 is MGHRA and CDR2 is YSYEKL. The CDR3 contains 14 residues. The CDR3 DNA is TGCGCCAGCAGCCAAGATCTCGTGAACACTGAAGCTTTCTTT. This gives the protein CASSQDLVNTEAFF.

This clone was detected only a few times. The V and J genes are TRBV18 and TRBJ2-1; D is possibly TRBD2 (7 bases). This CDR3 is built from 14 residues. CDR1 is KGHSH, CDR2 LQKENI, per germline. V lost 2 bases, J lost 5 bases, and 10 bases lay in between. The CDR3 loop reads CASSPEGGDNEQFF. The CDR3 DNA follows: TGTGCCAGCTCACCAGAGGGGGGGGACAATGAGCAGTTCTTC.

This clone has a handful of counts. The chain employs TRBV21-1 and TRBJ1-5. TRBV21-1 is marked as a pseudogene. This CDR3 is 13 amino acids long. The CDR3 here is CARGGGYNQPQHF. The CDR3 DNA sequence: TGTGCCAGAGGGGGAGGGTACAATCAGCCCCAGCATTTT.

For the CDR3, the DNA is TGTGCCAGAAGCTACAGGGCAGTAGGACAGCCCCAGCATTTT. Encoded protein: CARSYRAVGQPQHF. The chain couples TRBV5-3 to TRBJ1-5; D possibly corresponds to TRBD1 (6 bases). TRBV5-3 has ORF status, its function being uncertain. V lost 3 bases, J lost 7 bases, and 14 bases lay in between. CDR3 length: 14 amino acids.

V usage is TRBV11-2 and J usage is TRBJ2-1; 15 bases align to TRBD2. The CDR3 extends over 16 amino acids. Germline lookup yields CDR1 SGHAT and CDR2 FQNNGV. With V trimmed by 5 bases and J by 8 bases, 7 bases remained unmatched. CDR3 region: CASSPGTSGGPHEQFF. Written as DNA, the CDR3 is TGTGCCAGCAGCCCCGGGACTAGCGGGGGGCCCCATGAGCAGTTCTTC.

CDR3 sequence reads: CASSQVAGGETQYF. The CDR3 DNA reads TGCGCCAGCAGCCAAGTAGCGGGAGGGGAGACCCAGTACTTC. This rearrangement joins TRBV4-1 to TRBJ2-5, with 11 nucleotides matching TRBD2. The germline V gene encodes CDR1 MGHRA and CDR2 YSYEKL. Trimming took 1 base from V and 5 from J; bases not matched to a gene: 0. This CDR3 has 14 residues.

The gene calls are TRBV29-1 and TRBJ2-7; D unresolved. CDR3 length: 12 residues. V shed 4 bases and J shed 1 base, with 8 bases lying between them. The germline CDR1 and CDR2 sequences are SQVTM and ANQGSEA. The CDR3 region has the DNA TGCAGCGTTGGCGGCAGTTCCTACGAGCAGTACTTC. Its translation: CSVGGSSYEQYF.

The chain joins TRBV7-6 to TRBJ2-1, with D possibly being TRBD2 (5 bases). This CDR3 is built from 13 residues. Germline V CDR1 and CDR2: SGHVS, FNYEAQ. Trimming pared 1 base from V and 7 bases from J, leaving 8 bases between. The DNA for the CDR3 is TGTGCCAGCAGCTTAGGAGGGTCGAATGAGCAGTTCTTC. This encodes CASSLGGSNEQFF.

The genes are TRBV4-2 and TRBJ2-1, with 9 bases identical to TRBD1. The V gene end was trimmed by 2 bases and the J gene end by 16 bases; junction bases not matched to a gene: 6. The CDR3 runs to 12 residues. CDR1 is LGHNA, CDR2 YNFKEQ, per germline. In nucleotides, the CDR3 is TGTGCCAGCAGCCAATCCGGGACAGGGTTATTCTTC. Translated, it gives CASSQSGTGLFF.

J is TRBJ1-1 and V is TRBV6-5, with D possibly being TRBD1 (6 bases). V shed 5 bases and J shed 1 base, with 11 bases lying between them. The CDR3 spans 14 residues. Looked up from germline, CDR1 is MNHEY and CDR2 is SVGAGI. The CDR3 nucleotides read TGTGCCAGCAGTCTAGGACAGAAGAACACTGAAGCTTTCTTT. Residues: CASSLGQKNTEAFF.

The chain is built from TRBV6-1 and TRBJ2-4; the D gene is possibly TRBD2 (6 bases). V dropped 5 bases and J dropped 8 bases, with 13 bases sitting between them. The CDR3 contains 13 residues. Germline CDR1 reads MNHNS; CDR2 reads SASEGT. CDR3 protein: CASSSTGVYIQYF. The CDR3, as DNA: TGTGCCAGCAGTTCGACGGGGGTTTACATTCAGTACTTC.

The chain combines TRBV19 with TRBJ1-2; 7 positions match TRBD1. Unmatched junction bases numbered 7, after V lost 6 bases and J lost 6 bases. Germline CDR1 LNHDA, CDR2 SQIVND (reference sequence). The CDR3 contains 13 residues. The CDR3 here is CASSPTGSNGYTF. In DNA, the CDR3 is TGTGCCAGTAGCCCGACAGGGTCAAATGGCTACACCTTC.